This T cell receptor beta chain was captured by sequencing in a study of metastatic and nonmetastatic thyroid tumors. Study-level background: For malignant and benign thyroid patients, tumor or nodule tissue and blood were the sources whose repertoires were compared.

Study findings and constraints: A significant increase in TCR beta diversity was reportedly seen in malignant thyroid tumors relative to benign nodules, in blood and tumor.

Original processing notes: CDR3 was compared across clinicopathological groups, and the resulting differences were used to build a distant-metastasis classifier for papillary thyroid cancer. TCRdb re-clonotyped the PCR reads via MiXCR. Clone size and V and J calls follow TCRdb, not the original study. Of more than 20,000 clones in the sample, approximately 35% were seen once. Worth noting for this clone: Antigen: not known.

All patients were untreated before thyroid surgery. Trimming at V came to 7 bases and at J to 14 bases, leaving 9 bases not matched to a gene. The CDR3 consists of 12 residues. The germline V gene encodes CDR1 SGHRS and CDR2 YFSETQ. The TCR was taken from a male donor with papillary thyroid cancer or a benign thyroid nodule (not recorded which). Some clones in this sample may be carry-over from other donors' samples. The chain couples TRBV5-1 to TRBJ1-6; TRBD1 aligns across 7 bases. The sample consisted of blood. In DNA form, the CDR3 reads TGCGCCAGCGGACAGGACGGGAAATCCCTCCACTTT. Protein product: CASGQDGKSLHF.